Below, 11 T cell receptor beta chains from the same sample are listed, as sequenced in a study of response to subunit inactivated influenza vaccine. Using its own MiXCR run on the RT-PCR reads, TCRdb lists one record per CDR3 protein. The sample records roughly 500,000 distinct CDR3 sequences, 16% being singletons. Sequencing was performed on CD4+ T cells sorted from PBMCs, taken about 23 months after vaccination. Receptors originate from a man aged 45 to 70 who received an inactivated influenza vaccine.

V usage is TRBV5-1 and J usage is TRBJ2-7; D possibly corresponds to TRBD2 (6 bases). This CDR3 has 15 amino acids. V lost 1 base and J 6 bases, leaving 17 bases between the germline ends. Germline V gene data show CDR1 as SGHRS and CDR2 as YFSETQ. The CDR3 sequence is CASSLWGETGGEQYF. The CDR3 DNA sequence: TGCGCCAGCAGCTTGTGGGGCGAAACCGGGGGCGAGCAGTACTTC.

This clonotype was seen a few times. This chain connects TRBV7-9 to TRBJ2-1; 7 positions agree with TRBD2. V shed 5 bases and J 1 base; nucleotides not matched to a gene: 5. Germline CDR1 SEHNR, CDR2 FQNEAQ (reference sequence). This CDR3 has 15 residues. CDR3 DNA: TGTGCCAGCAGCGAACGTAGCGGGTCCTACAATGAGCAGTTCTTC. Protein: CASSERSGSYNEQFF.

The chain combines TRBV15 with TRBJ2-7; D is ambiguous. The CDR3 extends over 13 amino acids. V was trimmed by 0 bases and J by 6 bases, leaving 9 bases between them. Germline values: CDR1 LNHNV, CDR2 YYDKDF (reference sequence). CDR3 in DNA: TGTGCCACCAGCAGAGATCCACAGCGCGAGCAGTACTTC. Amino acid sequence: CATSRDPQREQYF.

This clonotype has just a few counts. This chain links TRBV12-3 or TRBV12-4 with TRBJ2-1; D not certain. The V and J ends lost 5 bases and 5 bases respectively, with 10 bases between them. This CDR3 comprises 13 residues. CDR3 DNA: TGTGCCAGCAGTCGCCCGATGGACAATGAGCAGTTCTTC. This gives the protein CASSRPMDNEQFF.

This clonotype was detected many times. The chain is built from TRBV14 and TRBJ2-7; 7 nucleotides line up with TRBD1. CDR1 is SGHDN and CDR2 is FVKESK in the germline V gene. V shed 0 bases, J shed 3 bases, and the junction held 17 bases outside the gene matches. CDR3 length: 19 amino acids. CDR3 bases: TGTGCCAGCAGCCAAGAACCGAAACACACAGGGGTCCGGGTCTACGAGCAGTACTTC. Its protein is CASSQEPKHTGVRVYEQYF.

There are a few counts of this clonotype. This chain uses TRBV6-5 with TRBJ1-2; D call uncertain. The CDR3 covers 15 residues. Per the germline V gene, CDR1 is MNHEY and CDR2 is SVGAGI. V shed 2 bases and J shed 8 bases, with 18 bases lying between them. In DNA, the CDR3 is TGTGCCAGCAGTTACGCATTTGAGGCTTCTCGGGGCTACACCTTC. Translating it yields CASSYAFEASRGYTF.

This clonotype was picked up a small number of times. A much larger clone is a single base away; this may be a read error. The rearrangement joins TRBV7-3 to TRBJ1-1; D is possibly TRBD1 (6 bases). The V end lost 5 bases, the J end lost 1 base, and 11 bases lay between the germline ends. CDR1 and CDR2 from the germline V gene are SGHTA and FQGTGA. The CDR3 contains 14 residues. The CDR3, as DNA: TGTGCCAGCAGCCCGGGACACCCGAACACTGAAGCTTTCTTT. Its translation is CASSPGHPNTEAFF. Based on the CDR3 plus reference TRBV7-3 and TRBJ1-1, the full variable domain is GAGVSQTPSNKVTEKGKYVELRCDPISGHTALYWYRQSLGQGPEFLIYFQGTGAADDSGLPNDRFFAVRPEGSVSTLKIQRTERGDSAVYLCASSPGHPNTEAFFGQGTRLTVV.

This sequence joins TRBV7-9 and TRBJ2-3; D is unresolved. Trimming removed 7 bases at V and 4 bases at J, with 9 bases between. Germline V gene sequence: CDR1 SEHNR, CDR2 FQNEAQ (reference sequence). This CDR3 spans 12 amino acids. The CDR3 sequence: CASKPLADTQYF. In nucleotides, the CDR3 is TGTGCCAGCAAACCTCTAGCAGATACGCAGTATTTT. Combining the CDR3 with reference TRBV7-9 and TRBJ2-3 gives the whole variable domain DTGVSQNPRHKITKRGQNVTFRCDPISEHNRLYWYRQTLGQGPEFLTYFQNEAQLEKSRLLSDRFSAERPKGSFSTLEIQRTEQGDSAMYLCASKPLADTQYFGPGTRLTVL.

This clonotype was counted a few times. The junction departs from the called germline gene at one end, perhaps through a read error. The chain recombines TRBV6-1 with TRBJ2-7; 10 bases line up with TRBD1. The CDR3 has 15 residues. Per the germline V gene, CDR1 is MNHNS and CDR2 is SASEGT. The chain's CDR3 is CACSEAGQGFYEQYF. DNA of the CDR3: TGTGCCTGCAGTGAGGCGGGACAGGGGTTCTACGAGCAGTACTTC.

A few counts support this clonotype. The junction does not match germline at one end; this may be a read error. The chain couples TRBV20-1 to TRBJ2-4; D remains ambiguous. This CDR3 comprises 11 residues. CDR1 is DFQATT and CDR2 is SNEGSKA in the germline V gene (reference sequence). DNA for the CDR3: TGCTGTGCTCCAAAACCCCCCATTCAGTACTTC. This sequence encodes CCAPKPPIQYF.

The sample holds a few counts of this clonotype. This chain uses TRBV15 with TRBJ2-7, with 8 bases that match TRBD1. This CDR3 region has 14 residues. Germline V lookup: CDR1 LNHNV, CDR2 YYDKDF (reference sequence). V shed 3 bases and J 0 bases; nucleotides not matched to a gene: 1. CDR3 DNA: TGTGCCACCAGCAGGACAGGGGACTCCTACGAGCAGTACTTC. Translation gives CATSRTGDSYEQYF.